This entry describes one T cell receptor (beta chain). This specimen belongs to a study of OX40 agonist ivuxolimab in advanced cancers. Study at large: The study gave patients intravenous ivuxolimab at 0.01 to 10 mg/kg every 2 weeks. Three patients, one with hepatocellular carcinoma and two with cutaneous melanoma, responded partially. Age averaged around 60 years (range about 23 to 85), and 80% to 90% were male.

The length of the CDR3 is 16 residues. Per germline, CDR1 MRHNA and CDR2 SNTAGT. V lost 4 bases and J lost 4, with 17 bases in between. Produced via immunoSEQ multiplex PCR; TCRdb's table is partial and in-frame only. The repertoire holds tens of thousands of clones, with 90% as singletons. The origin of this receptor is an adult with an advanced solid tumor such as melanoma, head and neck, liver or kidney cancer. The chain couples TRBV6-4 to TRBJ1-3; unclear D gene. Material: CD4+ or CD8+ T cells sorted from blood, obtained in a trial of the OX40 agonist ivuxolimab. As DNA, the CDR3 is TGTGCCAGCAGTGGAGTAGGGTCGTTCGTCGGAAACACCATATATTTT. This gives the protein CASSGVGSFVGNTIYF.